This is a list of T cell receptor beta chains from one sample in a study of Graves' ophthalmopathy and Graves' hyperthyroidism. In TCRdb, the multiplex PCR reads were re-called with MiXCR into one record per CDR3 protein. The sample lists fewer than 250,000 distinct CDR3 sequences; under 30% were seen once. The specimen sequenced was peripheral blood. These receptors were taken from a man aged 50-60 years with Graves' ophthalmopathy. The CDR3 runs from the conserved cysteine through the conserved F or W. The order of the fields is D gene, J gene, clone size, V gene, CDR3 protein, CDR3 DNA. A D gene is named only where the DNA matches it firmly. Not every row has a clone size; where given, it reads once, few, many or a size class.

>NA|TRBJ2-3|many|TRBV28
CASTRRGVSTDTQYF
TGTGCCAGCACCCGACGCGGGGTTAGCACAGATACGCAGTATTTT
>NA|TRBJ2-2|NA|TRBV12-3/TRBV12-4
CASSPPGKLGGELFF
TGTGCCAGCAGTCCTCCCGGAAAGCTCGGCGGGGAGCTGTTTTTT
>NA|TRBJ1-1|many|TRBV12-3/TRBV12-4
CASSTAESGTEAFF
TGTGCCAGCAGCACCGCGGAATCCGGGACTGAAGCTTTCTTT
>TRBD1|TRBJ2-2|many|TRBV20-1
CSAREPGGRNTGELFF
TGCAGTGCTAGAGAACCAGGGGGAAGGAACACCGGGGAGCTGTTTTTT
>NA|TRBJ2-7|many|TRBV11-2
CASSTGQRTYEQYF
TGTGCCAGCAGCACTGGACAGCGGACCTACGAGCAGTACTTC
>TRBD1|TRBJ2-5|many|TRBV27
CASSHRTGQETQYF
TGTGCCAGCAGTCACCGGACAGGGCAAGAGACCCAGTACTTC
>NA|TRBJ1-5|few|TRBV6-1
CASRRDGGMGNQPQHF
TGTGCCAGCAGGCGGGACGGCGGTATGGGCAATCAGCCCCAGCATTTT
>NA|TRBJ2-6|many|TRBV24-1
CATASSGANVLTF
TGTGCCACCGCAAGCTCTGGGGCCAACGTCCTGACTTTC
>TRBD1|TRBJ1-2|NA|TRBV6-5
CASSYRTGGDGYTF
TGTGCCAGCAGTTACAGGACAGGGGGGGATGGCTACACCTTC
>NA|TRBJ2-7|many|TRBV14
CASSQAASFYEQYF
TGTGCCAGCAGCCAAGCGGCCAGTTTCTACGAGCAGTACTTC
>NA|TRBJ2-7|many|TRBV6-1
CASSKGELPSYEQYF
TGTGCCAGCAGTAAGGGGGAGTTACCCTCCTACGAGCAGTACTTC
>TRBD2|TRBJ2-7|many|TRBV27
CASSLNPSGRSEQYF
TGTGCCAGCAGTTTAAACCCTAGCGGGAGGAGCGAGCAGTACTTC
>TRBD2|TRBJ2-7|NA|TRBV28
CASSSEREARFIYEQYF
TGTGCCAGCAGTTCTGAGCGGGAGGCCCGTTTTATCTACGAGCAGTACTTC
>NA|TRBJ1-1|NA|TRBV6-1
CASTEIFLNTEAFF
TGTGCCAGCACAGAGATTTTCCTGAACACTGAAGCTTTCTTT
>NA|TRBJ2-3|many|TRBV6-2/TRBV6-3
CASSYEPQGQGEDTQYF
TGTGCCAGCAGTTATGAACCCCAAGGTCAGGGTGAAGATACGCAGTATTTT
>NA|TRBJ2-7|many|TRBV10-3
CAISEKGTYEQYF
TGTGCCATCAGTGAAAAGGGTACCTACGAGCAGTACTTC
>NA|TRBJ1-6|many|TRBV11-2
CASSLPTVFGSLHF
TGTGCCAGCAGCTTGCCGACGGTTTTTGGGTCCCTCCACTTT
>NA|TRBJ2-4|many|TRBV30
CAWTGRGVNIQYF
TGTGCCTGGACGGGAAGGGGGGTAAACATTCAGTACTTC
>NA|TRBJ2-7|many|TRBV2
CASHREPYEQYF
TGTGCCAGCCACCGGGAGCCCTACGAGCAGTACTTC
>NA|TRBJ2-5|many|TRBV13
CASSSRGGRETQYF
TGTGCCAGCAGCTCCAGAGGTGGCCGCGAGACCCAGTACTTC
>NA|TRBJ2-5|many|TRBV18
CASSPPAHIQETQYF
TGTGCCAGCTCACCACCGGCCCACATTCAAGAGACCCAGTACTTC